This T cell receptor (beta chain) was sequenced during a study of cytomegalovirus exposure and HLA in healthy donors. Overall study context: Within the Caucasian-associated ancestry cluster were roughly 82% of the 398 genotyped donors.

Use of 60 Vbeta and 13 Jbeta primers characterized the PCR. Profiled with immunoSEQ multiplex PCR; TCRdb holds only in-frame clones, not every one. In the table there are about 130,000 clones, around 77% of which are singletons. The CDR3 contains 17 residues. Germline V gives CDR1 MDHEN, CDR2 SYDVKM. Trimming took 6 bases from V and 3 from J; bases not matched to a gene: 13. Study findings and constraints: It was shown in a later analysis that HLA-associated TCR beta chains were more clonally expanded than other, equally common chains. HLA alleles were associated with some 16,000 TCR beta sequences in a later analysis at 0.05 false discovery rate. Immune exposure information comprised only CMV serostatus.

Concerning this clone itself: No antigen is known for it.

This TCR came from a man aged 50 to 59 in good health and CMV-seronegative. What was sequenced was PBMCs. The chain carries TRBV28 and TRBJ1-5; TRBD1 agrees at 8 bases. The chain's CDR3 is CASSPTGAGGFNQPQHF. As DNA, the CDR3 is TGTGCCAGCAGCCCCACCGGGGCAGGGGGCTTCAATCAGCCCCAGCATTTT.